This entry concerns a single T cell receptor beta chain. Its specificity is unknown. This sample is drawn from a study of CXCR3-negative and CXCR3-positive naive CD8 T cells. Study summary: Per library, roughly 1.6 +/- 0.3 million reads; 130 million to 150 million TRB reads overall. Findings of the study overall: In cryopreserved cells, CXCR3 expression partially decreased, and fresh PBMCs were used in most assays. Sequencing showed both naive subsets with comparably high diversity, and memory CD8+ cells much lower.

At hundreds of thousands of cells each, triplicate sorts were carried out for each CD8+ T cell subset. 5' RACE with UMI labels generated the TRB cDNA libraries. TCRdb reprocessed the 5' RACE reads, with one entry per CDR3 protein and no DNA. The sample table sets out about 43,000 distinct CDR3 sequences. This CDR3 has 13 residues. CDR1 and CDR2 from the germline V gene are MDHEN and SYDVKM. The chain carries TRBV28 and TRBJ2-7. This clonotype originated in a human donor in good health. Some clones in this sample may be carry-over from other donors' samples. What was sequenced was memory CD8+ T cells from blood. CDR3 loop: CASSRPTLYEQYF. Full variable domain (remainder filled in from reference TRBV28 and TRBJ2-7): DVKVTQSSRYLVKRTGEKVFLECVQDMDHENMFWYRQDPGLGLRLIYFSYDVKMKEKGDIPEGYSVSREKKERFSLILESASTNQTSMYLCASSRPTLYEQYFGPGTRLTVT.